The rows below give T cell receptor beta chains drawn from one sample of a study of T cells in Graves' hyperthyroidism and ophthalmopathy. TCRdb re-called the multiplex PCR reads through MiXCR, storing one row per CDR3 protein. The sample lists some 760,000 distinct CDR3 sequences, around 13% occurring once. Input material: blood. These receptors were collected from a woman in her late teens or twenties with Graves' hyperthyroidism. Both conserved end residues are part of each CDR3. Fields, in order: V gene, J gene, D gene, clone size, CDR3 DNA, CDR3 protein. The D gene is left open where the match is weak. Not all rows give a size; the values are once, few, many and, for expanded clones, a class.

TRBV6-2/TRBV6-3	TRBJ2-1	.	many	TGTGCCAGCACCCGGCTCGACTCTGGGGGCGGAAATGAGCAGTTCTTC	CASTRLDSGGGNEQFF
TRBV11-2	TRBJ1-4	.	.	TGTACCAGCAGCTTAGATGCGGCAGGATATAATGAAAAACTGTTTTTT	CTSSLDAAGYNEKLFF
TRBV20-1	TRBJ2-1	TRBD2	many	TGCAGTGCTGTAATAGCGGGTCCTTACAATGAGCAGTTCTTC	CSAVIAGPYNEQFF
TRBV6-1	TRBJ2-7	.	many	TGTGCCAGCAGTGCCGGGCTCCAACCCTACGAGCAGTACTTC	CASSAGLQPYEQYF
TRBV6-2/TRBV6-3	TRBJ2-7	.	few	TGTGCCAGCAGTTACCTTGGTGGGAGAGCCTACGAGCAGTACTTC	CASSYLGGRAYEQYF
TRBV28	TRBJ2-3	TRBD1	many	TGTGCCAGCAGTATACCTAACCGGGACAGACCTCGGCTAATTACAGATACGCAGTATTTT	CASSIPNRDRPRLITDTQYF
TRBV28	TRBJ2-7	.	many	TGTGCCAGCTTTTTATCAGGGCGAACCTACGAGCAGTACTTC	CASFLSGRTYEQYF
TRBV13	TRBJ2-2	.	many	TGTGCCACACAAGGAGGGGCCGGGGAGCTGTTTTTT	CATQGGAGELFF
TRBV6-2/TRBV6-3	TRBJ2-1	TRBD2	.	TGTGCCAGCAGTTACTCGGGGACTAGCGGGACCCAGTTCTTC	CASSYSGTSGTQFF
TRBV19	TRBJ1-5	TRBD1	few	TGTGCCAGTAGTCCTCTGGACAGGGCGGATCAGCCCCAGCATTTT	CASSPLDRADQPQHF
TRBV7-9	TRBJ2-2	.	few	TGTGCCAGCAGCCCGTTGTCGTGGGCAACTAAAACCGGGGAGCTGTTTTTT	CASSPLSWATKTGELFF
TRBV24-1	TRBJ2-1	TRBD2	.	TGTGCCACTGGGGGGACTAGCGGGAGTTCCGACTACAATGAGCAGTTCTTC	CATGGTSGSSDYNEQFF
TRBV6-5	TRBJ1-5	.	few	TGTGCCAGCAGTTACAACAGCCTCAATCAGCCCCAGCATTTT	CASSYNSLNQPQHF
TRBV11-2	TRBJ2-1	.	many	TGTGCCAGCAGCGGAGTGAGGTACAATGAGCAGTTCTTC	CASSGVRYNEQFF
TRBV5-6	TRBJ1-2	.	few	TGTGCCAGCAGCCCGGAGGCGGTTGTTAACTATGGCTACACCTTC	CASSPEAVVNYGYTF
TRBV15	TRBJ2-7	.	many	TGTGCCACCAGCAGAAAGACAGGCGTCCTCTCCTACGAGCAGTACTTC	CATSRKTGVLSYEQYF
TRBV28	TRBJ2-3	TRBD2	many	TGTGCCAGCAGTTGGGTTAGCGGGCGTGATACGCAGTATTTT	CASSWVSGRDTQYF
TRBV3-1	TRBJ1-2	.	many	TGTGCCAGCAGTCGCACAGATCGATACTATGGCTACACCTTC	CASSRTDRYYGYTF
TRBV11-2	TRBJ2-7	.	many	TGTGCCAGCAGCTTAGGGACCCTATACGAGCAGTACTTC	CASSLGTLYEQYF
TRBV29-1	TRBJ2-5	TRBD2	few	TGCAGCGTTGAATGGGCTAGCGGGAGGTTAGAGACCCAGTACTTC	CSVEWASGRLETQYF
TRBV27	TRBJ2-5	TRBD1	many	TGTGCCAGCAGTTTATCCCGACAGGGGAGGATCGAGACCCAGTACTTC	CASSLSRQGRIETQYF
TRBV4-1	TRBJ2-7	TRBD1	.	TGCGCCAGCAGCCAAGAGGAGACAGGGATCGACGAGCAGTACTTC	CASSQEETGIDEQYF
TRBV12-3/TRBV12-4	TRBJ2-1	TRBD2	many	TGTGCCAGCAGGCCCGGACTAGTATCCTACAATGAGCAGTTCTTC	CASRPGLVSYNEQFF
TRBV2	TRBJ1-2	TRBD1	many	TGTGCCAGCAGTGAAATAAGGGGGCCTATTGGTGGCTACACCTTC	CASSEIRGPIGGYTF
TRBV20-1	TRBJ2-5	TRBD1	many	TGCAGTGTCTTTCTTGACAGGGGGCTTCTTGAGACCCAGTACTTC	CSVFLDRGLLETQYF
TRBV7-2	TRBJ2-1	TRBD2	many	TGTGCCAGCAGCCCTAGCGGGAGGGTACCAAATGAGCAGTTCTTC	CASSPSGRVPNEQFF
TRBV2	TRBJ2-3	TRBD2	many	TGTGCCAGCAGTGAAGTAGCGGGATGGGGCACAGATACGCAGTATTTT	CASSEVAGWGTDTQYF
TRBV6-8	TRBJ2-7	.	few	TGTGCCAGCAGTTACGCGCTCCAGGGGGGCTTATACGAGCAGTACTTC	CASSYALQGGLYEQYF
TRBV5-1	TRBJ2-1	.	few	TGCGCCAGCAGCGGCAAGAACACAGGGTCTGGTGAGCAGTTCTTC	CASSGKNTGSGEQFF
TRBV27	TRBJ2-2	.	.	TGTGCCAGCAGAAACAGCCAGAACACCGGGGAGCTGTTTTTT	CASRNSQNTGELFF
TRBV19	TRBJ1-1	.	.	TGTGCCAGTAGTACCCACAGGAGGCCGAACACTGAAGCTTTCTTT	CASSTHRRPNTEAFF
TRBV6-2/TRBV6-3	TRBJ1-1	.	many	TGTGCCAGCAGTTACAGGGAATTGAACACTGAAGCTTTCTTT	CASSYRELNTEAFF
TRBV6-5	TRBJ1-2	.	.	TGTGCCAGCAGTTACTTTGTCGGAAATCTCGTACAGGGCCACTATGGCTACACCTTC	CASSYFVGNLVQGHYGYTF
TRBV11-2	TRBJ2-1	.	many	TGTGCCAGCAGCTCAGTACGGGGGAAAGGGAATGAGCAGTTCTTC	CASSSVRGKGNEQFF
TRBV20-1	TRBJ2-1	.	many	TGCAGTGCTAGAGATCCCGGACAGAATCCCTACAATGAGCAGTTCTTC	CSARDPGQNPYNEQFF
TRBV28	TRBJ1-4	TRBD1	many	TGTGCCAGCAGTTTAGGAGGGACAGGGAACGAAAAACTGTTTTTT	CASSLGGTGNEKLFF
TRBV7-2	TRBJ1-1	TRBD1	many	TGTGCCAGCAGCTTCCAGGGGGTCACTGAAGCTTTCTTT	CASSFQGVTEAFF
TRBV28	TRBJ1-2	TRBD1	.	TGTGCCAGCAGTTTACCACAGGGGAACTATGGCTACACCTTC	CASSLPQGNYGYTF
TRBV16	TRBJ2-3	TRBD1	.	TGTGCCAGCAGAAAATCAAGTGTACAGGGGGCCGCCGATACGCAGTATTTT	CASRKSSVQGAADTQYF
TRBV28	TRBJ1-5	.	few	TGTGCCAGCAGCTTAACAAGTGGGGTGGGGCGGCCCCAGCATTTT	CASSLTSGVGRPQHF
TRBV4-1	TRBJ1-6	TRBD1	few	TGCGCCAGCAGCACCGGGACAGGGTTGAGCTCCTATAATTCACCCCTCCACTTT	CASSTGTGLSSYNSPLHF
TRBV7-8	TRBJ2-3	.	many	TGTGCCAGCAGCTCCCGAAACCGGCGGGCTCGCACAGATACGCAGTATTTT	CASSSRNRRARTDTQYF
TRBV15	TRBJ2-1	TRBD2	few	TGTGCCACCAGCAGAGGACCGGGACTAGCGGGATATGAGCAGTTCTTC	CATSRGPGLAGYEQFF
TRBV18	TRBJ1-1	.	few	TGTGCCAGCTCACCACCGGGGCAGGGGAGAACCGAAGCTTTCTTT	CASSPPGQGRTEAFF
TRBV10-3	TRBJ2-1	TRBD1	few	TGTGCCATCAGTCCCGGGACAGGAAACAATGAGCAGTTCTTC	CAISPGTGNNEQFF